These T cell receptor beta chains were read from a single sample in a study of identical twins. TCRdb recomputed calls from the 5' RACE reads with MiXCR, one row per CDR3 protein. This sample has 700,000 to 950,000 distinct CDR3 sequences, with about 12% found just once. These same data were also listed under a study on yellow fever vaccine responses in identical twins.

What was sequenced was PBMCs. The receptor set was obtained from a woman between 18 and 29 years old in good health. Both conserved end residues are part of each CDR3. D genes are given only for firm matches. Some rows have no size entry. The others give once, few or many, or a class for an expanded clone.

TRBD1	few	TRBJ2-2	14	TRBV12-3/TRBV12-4	TGTGCCAGCAGTTGGACAGGGATGACCGGGGAGCTGTTTTTT	CASSWTGMTGELFF
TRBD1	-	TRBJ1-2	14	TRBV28	TGTGCCAGCAGTCCGGGACAGGGGGCGTATGGCTACACCTTC	CASSPGQGAYGYTF
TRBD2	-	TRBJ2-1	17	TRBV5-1	TGCGCCAGCAGCTTGGGCGGGACTAGCGGGGGGGTTAATGAGCAGTTCTTC	CASSLGGTSGGVNEQFF
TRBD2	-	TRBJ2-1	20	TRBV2	TGTGCCAGCACCTATCCCGGACTAGCGGAAATGCGTCAACCAGTGGGTGAGCAGTTCTTC	CASTYPGLAEMRQPVGEQFF
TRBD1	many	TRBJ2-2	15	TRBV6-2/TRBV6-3	TGTGCCAGCAGGCCTACAGGGGGCTTTGGCGGGGAGCTGTTTTTT	CASRPTGGFGGELFF
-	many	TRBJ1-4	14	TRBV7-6	TGTGCCAGCAGCCCCCGGGGTGTTAATGAAAAACTGTTTTTT	CASSPRGVNEKLFF
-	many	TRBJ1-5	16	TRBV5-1	TGCGCCAGCAGCTTGGGTCCTCGGAGAGGGAATCAGCCCCAGCATTTT	CASSLGPRRGNQPQHF
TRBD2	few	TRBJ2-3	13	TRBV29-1	TGCAGCGTTGAGGGCGGGAGTGCAGATACGCAGTATTTT	CSVEGGSADTQYF
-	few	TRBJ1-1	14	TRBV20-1	TGCAGTGCTAGGCTAGGGGATCGCTACACTGAAGCTTTCTTT	CSARLGDRYTEAFF
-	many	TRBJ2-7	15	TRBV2	TGTGCCAGCAGTGAACCTGGTCTTTGGCCCTACGAGCAGTACTTC	CASSEPGLWPYEQYF
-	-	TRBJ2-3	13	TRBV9	TGTGCCAGCAGCGTAGGGCTAGGGGATACGCAGTATTTT	CASSVGLGDTQYF
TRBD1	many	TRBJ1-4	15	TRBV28	TGTGCCAGCAGTACACCGGGACAGAGTAATGAAAAACTGTTTTTT	CASSTPGQSNEKLFF
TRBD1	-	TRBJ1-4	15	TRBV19	TGTGCCAGTAGTACCGGGACAGGTTGGAGGGAAAAACTGTTTTTT	CASSTGTGWREKLFF
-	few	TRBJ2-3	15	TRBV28	TGTGCCAGCATCCCGACAGGTCGCGCGGCAGATACGCAGTATTTT	CASIPTGRAADTQYF
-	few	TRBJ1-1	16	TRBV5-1	TGCGCCAGCAGCTCTGGCGACGGTCGACTGAACACTGAAGCTTTCTTT	CASSSGDGRLNTEAFF
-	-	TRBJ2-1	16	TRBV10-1	TGCGCCAGCACCCAAGGGGGGGGTGCCCCGAACAATGAGCAGTTCTTC	CASTQGGGAPNNEQFF
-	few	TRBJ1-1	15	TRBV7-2	TGTGCCAGCAGCTTAGCAACAAGGGTTAACACTGAAGCTTTCTTT	CASSLATRVNTEAFF
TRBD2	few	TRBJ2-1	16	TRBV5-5	TGTGCCAGCAGCTCCGGACTAGCCGCCTCTTACAATGAGCAGTTCTTC	CASSSGLAASYNEQFF
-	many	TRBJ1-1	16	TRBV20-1	TGCAGTGCTACGATCTACGACAGCCTATTGAACACTGAAGCTTTCTTT	CSATIYDSLLNTEAFF
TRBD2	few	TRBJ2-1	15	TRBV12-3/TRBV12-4	TGTGCCAGCAACCCCTCCCCCGGGGGGGCCAATGAGCAGTTCTTC	CASNPSPGGANEQFF
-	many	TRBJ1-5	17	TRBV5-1	TGCGCCAGCAGCTTGGATGGGACAAGACATAGCAATCAGCCCCAGCATTTT	CASSLDGTRHSNQPQHF
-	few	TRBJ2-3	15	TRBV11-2	TGTGCCAGCAGCCCCCAGGGAGTCCCGGCCGATACGCAGTATTTT	CASSPQGVPADTQYF
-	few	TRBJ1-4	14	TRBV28	TGTGCCAGCAGTACGACGGAGTCTAATGAAAAACTGTTTTTT	CASSTTESNEKLFF
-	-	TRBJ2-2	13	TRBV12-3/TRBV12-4	TGTGCCAGCAGTTTTGGGAGGCCCGGGGAGCTGTTTTTT	CASSFGRPGELFF
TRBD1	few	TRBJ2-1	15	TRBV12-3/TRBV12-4	TGTGCCAGCAGCAGCGGGACAGGGGAGGGCAATGAGCAGTTCTTC	CASSSGTGEGNEQFF
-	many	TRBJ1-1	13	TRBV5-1	TGCGCCAGCACGCAGGGAGGGAACACTGAAGCTTTCTTT	CASTQGGNTEAFF
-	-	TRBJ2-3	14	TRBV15	TGTGCCACCAAATCACGGGGTAGCACAGATACGCAGTATTTT	CATKSRGSTDTQYF
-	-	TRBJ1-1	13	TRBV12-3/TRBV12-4	TGTGCCAGCAGTTGGGAGATTAACACTGAAGCTTTCTTT	CASSWEINTEAFF
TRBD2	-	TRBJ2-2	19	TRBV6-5	TGTGCCAGCAGTTACACCACTAGCGGGGGAATACCTAACACCGGGGAGCTGTTTTTT	CASSYTTSGGIPNTGELFF
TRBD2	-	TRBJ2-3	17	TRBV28	TGTGCCAGCAGCTTACTTAACGGGGGGGCCTGGGCAGATACGCAGTATTTT	CASSLLNGGAWADTQYF
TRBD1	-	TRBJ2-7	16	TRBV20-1	TGCAGTGCTAGACATCCACTAGAGGGGGCCTTCTACGAGCAGTACTTC	CSARHPLEGAFYEQYF
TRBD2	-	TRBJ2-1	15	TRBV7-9	TGTGCAACTTCTGGACTAGCGGGGATCTACAATGAGCAGTTCTTC	CATSGLAGIYNEQFF
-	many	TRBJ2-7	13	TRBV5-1	TGCGCCAGCAGCTTGGCCCGGCTCTCCGAGCAGTACTTC	CASSLARLSEQYF
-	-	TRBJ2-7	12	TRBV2	TGTGCCAGCAGTGAAGGCCAGGGGCGGCAGTACTTC	CASSEGQGRQYF
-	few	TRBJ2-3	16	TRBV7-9	TGTGCCAGCAGCCACCGGACCTTCCTTAGCACAGATACGCAGTATTTT	CASSHRTFLSTDTQYF
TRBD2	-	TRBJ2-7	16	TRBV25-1	TGTGCCAGCAGTGAGTCGGGCGGGAGCCTCCGCAGAGAGCAGTACTTC	CASSESGGSLRREQYF
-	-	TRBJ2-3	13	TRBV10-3	TGTGCCATGCGGACAGCTAGCACAGATACGCAGTATTTT	CAMRTASTDTQYF
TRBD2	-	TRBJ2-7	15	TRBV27	TGTGCCAGCGCCGAGGGGGCTAGCGGGATACGCGAGCAGTACTTC	CASAEGASGIREQYF
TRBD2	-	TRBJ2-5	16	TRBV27	TGTGCCAGCAGTACTCGACTAGCGGAACACCAAGAGACCCAGTACTTC	CASSTRLAEHQETQYF
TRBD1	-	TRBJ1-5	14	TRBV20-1	TGCAGTGCTCTTTCCGGGACAGGGGTTCAGCCCCAGCATTTT	CSALSGTGVQPQHF
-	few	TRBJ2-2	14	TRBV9	TGTGCCAGCAGCGTAGAAAGCTACACCGGGGAGCTGTTTTTT	CASSVESYTGELFF
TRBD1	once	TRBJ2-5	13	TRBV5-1	TGCGCCAGCAGCCTGGGACAGGCGGAGACCCAGTACTTC	CASSLGQAETQYF
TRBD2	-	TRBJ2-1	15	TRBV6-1	TGTGCCAGCAGCGAGGGACTAGCGGGTTCAAATGAGCAGTTCTTC	CASSEGLAGSNEQFF
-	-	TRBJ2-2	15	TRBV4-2	TGTGCCAGCAGCCAAGATGGGGCTAACACCGGGGAGCTGTTTTTT	CASSQDGANTGELFF
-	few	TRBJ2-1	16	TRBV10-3	TGTGCCATCAGCCTAGCGCCGACTGAAGTGATCAATGAGCAGTTCTTC	CAISLAPTEVINEQFF
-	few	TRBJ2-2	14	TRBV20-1	TGCAGTGCTAGAGGAACTTCGGCGGGAAGGGAGCTGTTTTTT	CSARGTSAGRELFF
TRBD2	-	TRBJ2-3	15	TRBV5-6	TGTGCCAGCAGCTGGGATAGCGGGGCGGGATATACGCAGTATTTT	CASSWDSGAGYTQYF
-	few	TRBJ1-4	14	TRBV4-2	TGTGCCAGCAGGGGTGGTGCAACTAATGAAAAACTGTTTTTT	CASRGGATNEKLFF
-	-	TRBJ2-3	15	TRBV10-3	TGTGCCATCAGAGACTGGCGGGATGTGGTAGATACGCAGTATTTT	CAIRDWRDVVDTQYF
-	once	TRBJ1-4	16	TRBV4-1	TGCGCCAGCAGCCAAGCCCAAGGACAGCAGAATGAAAAACTGTTTTTT	CASSQAQGQQNEKLFF